This entry lists 17 T cell receptor beta chains sequenced from one sample in a study of monozygotic twins with inflammatory bowel disease. For each CDR3 protein, TCRdb gives one entry from its re-call of the 5' RACE reads, without DNA. The sample data list approximately 400,000 distinct CDR3 sequences. The specimen was blood. All receptors derive from a human donor with ulcerative colitis or Crohn's disease, or a healthy co-twin of an affected twin (not recorded which).

The chain links TRBV7-2 to TRBJ1-5; TCRdb returns TRBD1, unconfirmable since there is no DNA. This CDR3 is built from 15 residues. In germline, CDR1 is SGHTA, CDR2 FQGNSA. This chain's CDR3 is CASSFDRVGGQPQHF.

The rearrangement joins TRBV7-9 to TRBJ2-7; TCRdb's D call of TRBD2 is untestable without DNA. CDR1 and CDR2 (germline): SEHNR, FQNEAQ (reference sequence). CDR3 length: 16 amino acids. The CDR3 reads CASSPPGGASSYEQYF.

The CDR3: CASSQDWGTNEKLFF. The genes are TRBV4-2 and TRBJ1-4. The CDR3 has 15 residues. From germline, CDR1 is LGHNA and CDR2 YNFKEQ.

The V and J genes are TRBV6-5 and TRBJ1-2; TCRdb selects TRBD1, and the lack of DNA leaves this call unchecked. Germline-derived CDR1 and CDR2 are MNHEY and SVGAGI. This CDR3 spans 15 amino acids. The chain's CDR3 is CASSYQGGTNYGYTF.

The chain employs TRBV7-8 and TRBJ2-5; TCRdb's D call, TRBD1, is unchecked because there is no DNA. This CDR3 is 17 amino acids long. CDR1 is SGHVS and CDR2 is FQNEAQ in the germline V gene. CDR3 loop: CASSPWTGTTYQETQYF.

The chain employs TRBV20-1 and TRBJ1-3. The CDR3 consists of 14 residues. Germline V gene lookup returns CDR1 DFQATT and CDR2 SNEGSKA (reference sequence). The CDR3 protein is CSATDGDSGNTIYF.

The chain is built from TRBV20-1 and TRBJ2-1; without DNA, the TCRdb call of TRBD2 cannot be checked. This CDR3 has 15 amino acids. Germline CDR1 and CDR2: DFQATT and SNEGSKA (reference sequence). CDR3 loop: CSARRSSGHPNEQFF.

V is TRBV6-1 and J is TRBJ1-6. Germline V gene data show CDR1 as MNHNS and CDR2 as SASEGT. There are 14 residues in the CDR3. CDR3 sequence reads: CASSEISTGSPLHF.

The chain couples TRBV25-1 to TRBJ2-1; TCRdb's assignment of TRBD2 cannot be checked, as there is no DNA. In germline, CDR1 is MGHDK, CDR2 SYGVNS. The CDR3 is 15 amino acids. The CDR3 spells CASSWGGGARNEQFF.

The J gene is TRBJ2-6, the V gene TRBV7-9. CDR1 and CDR2 from the germline V gene are SEHNR and FQNEAQ (reference sequence). The length of the CDR3 is 14 residues. The CDR3 loop is CASSRNSGANVLTF.

The rearrangement uses TRBV6-2 or TRBV6-3 and TRBJ2-2. CDR1 MNHEY and CDR2 SVGEGT come from the germline V gene. This CDR3 contains 11 residues. The CDR3 here is CASSYNGELFF.

The V and J genes are TRBV7-2 and TRBJ1-5; absent DNA, TCRdb's TRBD1 call cannot be checked. The germline V gene has CDR1 SGHTA and CDR2 FQGNSA. This CDR3 region has 18 residues. The CDR3 is CASSLAAGIDRRNQPQHF.

J is TRBJ1-1 and V is TRBV5-5; checking the TCRdb D call of TRBD1 is not possible without DNA. The CDR3 loop spans 15 amino acids. Germline V CDR1 and CDR2: SGHKS, YYEKEE (reference sequence). The CDR3 sequence is CASSRRETGNTEAFF.

The chain links TRBV12-3 or TRBV12-4 to TRBJ1-5; TCRdb's D call of TRBD1 is untestable without DNA. The CDR3 has 14 amino acids. The CDR3 loop reads CASSRNRGDQPQHF.

V usage is TRBV4-3 and J usage is TRBJ1-1; the TCRdb call, TRBD1, lacks DNA for checking. CDR1 is LGHNA and CDR2 is YSLEER in the germline V gene. CDR3 size: 16 residues. The CDR3 sequence is CASSRGPGQGGTEAFF.

V usage is TRBV5-1 and J usage is TRBJ2-7; TCRdb proposes TRBD1, but this gene call is untestable without DNA. The CDR3 runs to 18 residues. The germline V gene has CDR1 SGHRS and CDR2 YFSETQ. CDR3 sequence reads: CASSSQGVSGTSSYEQYF.

The chain couples TRBV18 to TRBJ2-6; TCRdb lists TRBD1, though no DNA is available to test this call. This CDR3 has 19 residues. The germline V gene encodes CDR1 KGHSH and CDR2 LQKENI. This chain's CDR3 is CASSPDRLETSSGANVLTF.